A selection of T cell receptor beta chains follows, all from one sample in a study of blood T cell repertoires in COVID-19. Measured with immunoSEQ multiplex PCR; TCRdb has only the in-frame clones, and not every one. The repertoire has about 160,000 clones, about 92% of them found once; the top ten carry 15% to 20%. Sequencing used peripheral blood. These receptors all stem from a man between 60 and 75 years old with active or convalescent COVID-19. Both conserved end residues are part of each CDR3. The D gene is left open where the match is weak. Expanded clones are given a class, and other clones once, few, many or no size at all.

CDR3 DNA	CDR3 protein	V gene	J gene	D gene	clone size
TGCGCCAGCAGCCACCCGACTAGCGGAACGTCCTACGAGCAGTACTTC	CASSHPTSGTSYEQYF	TRBV4-1	TRBJ2-7	TRBD2	.
TGTGCCAGCAGTAACCTCGACAAGAACTATGGCTACACCTTC	CASSNLDKNYGYTF	TRBV27	TRBJ1-2	.	once
TGTGCCAGCAGTTACGCTTGGGGAGGTTCCTACGAGCAGTACTTC	CASSYAWGGSYEQYF	TRBV6-5	TRBJ2-7	.	.
TGCAGCGTTGAAGGGACTAGCGGGAGGCTTTATGAGCAGTTCTTC	CSVEGTSGRLYEQFF	TRBV29-1	TRBJ2-1	TRBD2	.
TGCGCCAGCTCCCCGGGACAGGGGGCAGATACGCAGTATTTT	CASSPGQGADTQYF	TRBV5-1	TRBJ2-3	TRBD1	.
TGCAGCCTCGACCGGGACAGGGTAGGCGGCTACACCTTC	CSLDRDRVGGYTF	TRBV29-1	TRBJ1-2	TRBD1	.
TGTGCCAGCAGCTTATGGCAGAACTATGGCTACACCTTC	CASSLWQNYGYTF	TRBV7-2	TRBJ1-2	.	.
TGCGCCAGCAGCTCCGGACAGAGCTCTGGAAACACCATATATTTT	CASSSGQSSGNTIYF	TRBV5-1	TRBJ1-3	.	.
TGTGCCTGGTCCCTACGGGTTCCTATCAACACTGAAGCTTTCTTT	CAWSLRVPINTEAFF	TRBV30	TRBJ1-1	.	.
TGTGCCAGCAGCTATGAACAGGGGCAATATGGCTACACCTTC	CASSYEQGQYGYTF	TRBV7-8	TRBJ1-2	TRBD1	.
TGTGCCAGTAGTACTGCGGGGAACCACAATGAGCAGTTCTTC	CASSTAGNHNEQFF	TRBV19	TRBJ2-1	.	.
TGTGCCACCGGAGGGGAGGGAGATACGCAGTATTTT	CATGGEGDTQYF	TRBV24-1	TRBJ2-3	TRBD2	once
TGTGCCAGCAGCGCCCGGAGGGCAGTTAATTCACCCCTCCACTTT	CASSARRAVNSPLHF	TRBV9	TRBJ1-6	.	.
TGTGCCAGCAGCTTAGATTTGACAGGGGGAACGAATGAGCAGTTCTTC	CASSLDLTGGTNEQFF	TRBV11-2	TRBJ2-1	TRBD1	.
TGTGCCAGCAGCCCGTACGGGGGGAGGTACCAAGAGACCCAGTACTTC	CASSPYGGRYQETQYF	TRBV9	TRBJ2-5	TRBD2	.
TGTGCCAGCTCACAAACAGAAAGGTACGAGCAGTACTTC	CASSQTERYEQYF	TRBV18	TRBJ2-7	.	.
TGTGCCAGCAGCTTGACAAGGACTAGCGGGGGGGACACCGGGGAGCTGTTTTTT	CASSLTRTSGGDTGELFF	TRBV5-4	TRBJ2-2	TRBD2	.
TGTGCCAGCAGTGAAGAATTTTGGGCTAGCGGGGGGAGGGAGCAGTTCTTC	CASSEEFWASGGREQFF	TRBV6-1	TRBJ2-1	TRBD2	.
TGTGCCTGGAGTGTGGCTGTCCCCATCTCTGGAAACACCATATATTTT	CAWSVAVPISGNTIYF	TRBV30	TRBJ1-3	.	.
TGTGCCAGCTCACCAACAGGGTCCCCCAAGCCCCAGCATTTT	CASSPTGSPKPQHF	TRBV18	TRBJ1-5	.	.